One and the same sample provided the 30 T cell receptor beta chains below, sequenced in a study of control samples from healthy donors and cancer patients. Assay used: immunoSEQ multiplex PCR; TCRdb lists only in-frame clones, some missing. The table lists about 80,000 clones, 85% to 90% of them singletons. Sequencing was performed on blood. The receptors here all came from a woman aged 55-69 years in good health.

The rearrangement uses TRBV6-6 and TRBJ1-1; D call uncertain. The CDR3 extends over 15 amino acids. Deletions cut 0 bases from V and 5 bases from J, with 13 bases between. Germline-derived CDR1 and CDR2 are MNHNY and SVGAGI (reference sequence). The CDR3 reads CASSYSGRSGTEAFF. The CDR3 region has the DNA TGTGCCAGCAGTTACTCCGGCAGATCCGGGACTGAAGCTTTCTTT.

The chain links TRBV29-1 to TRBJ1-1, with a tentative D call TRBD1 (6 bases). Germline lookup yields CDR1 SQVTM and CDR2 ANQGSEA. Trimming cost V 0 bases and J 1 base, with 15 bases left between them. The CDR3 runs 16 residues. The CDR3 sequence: CSVEDRGGRKNTEAFF. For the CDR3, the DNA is TGCAGCGTTGAAGATCGAGGGGGACGGAAGAACACTGAAGCTTTCTTT. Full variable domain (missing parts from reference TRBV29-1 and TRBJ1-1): SAVISQKPSRDICQRGTSLTIQCQVDSQVTMMFWYRQQPGQSLTLIATANQGSEATYESGFVIDKFPISRPNLTFSTLTVSNMSPEDSSIYLCSVEDRGGRKNTEAFFGQGTRLTVV.

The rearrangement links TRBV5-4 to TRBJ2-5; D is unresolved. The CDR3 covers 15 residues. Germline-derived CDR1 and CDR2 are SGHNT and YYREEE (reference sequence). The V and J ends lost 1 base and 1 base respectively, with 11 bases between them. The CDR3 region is CASSLFSQTQETQYF. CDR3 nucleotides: TGTGCCAGCAGCTTGTTTTCACAGACCCAAGAGACCCAGTACTTC.

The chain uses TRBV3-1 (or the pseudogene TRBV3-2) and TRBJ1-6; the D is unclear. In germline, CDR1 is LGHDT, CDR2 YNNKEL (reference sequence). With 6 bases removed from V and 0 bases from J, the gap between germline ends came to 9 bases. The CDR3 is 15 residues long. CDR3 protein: CASRPDGSYNSPLHF. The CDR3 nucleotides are TGTGCCAGCAGACCTGACGGCTCCTATAATTCACCCCTCCACTTT.

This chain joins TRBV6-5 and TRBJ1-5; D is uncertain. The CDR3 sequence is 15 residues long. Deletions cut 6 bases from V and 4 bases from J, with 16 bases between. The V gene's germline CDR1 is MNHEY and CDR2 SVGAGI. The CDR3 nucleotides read TGTGCCAGCAGGGGTGCGGGATTTAGGAATCAGCCCCAGCATTTT. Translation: CASRGAGFRNQPQHF.

CDR3 sequence: CASSFGGGMLLNGYTF. The CDR3 DNA reads TGTGCCAGCAGTTTCGGGGGTGGGATGTTGTTGAATGGCTACACCTTC. The genes are TRBV28 and TRBJ1-2; TRBD1 might be the D (5 bases). Trimming removed 3 bases at V and 6 bases at J, with 20 bases between. Germline CDR1 and CDR2: MDHEN and SYDVKM. There are 16 residues in the CDR3.

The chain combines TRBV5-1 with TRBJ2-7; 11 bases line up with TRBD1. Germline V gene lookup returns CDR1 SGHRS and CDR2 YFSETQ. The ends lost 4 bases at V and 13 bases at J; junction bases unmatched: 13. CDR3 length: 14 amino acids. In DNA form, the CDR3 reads TGCGCCAGCAGCGTAACCGCCGGGACAGGGGGTATATACTTC. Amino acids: CASSVTAGTGGIYF.

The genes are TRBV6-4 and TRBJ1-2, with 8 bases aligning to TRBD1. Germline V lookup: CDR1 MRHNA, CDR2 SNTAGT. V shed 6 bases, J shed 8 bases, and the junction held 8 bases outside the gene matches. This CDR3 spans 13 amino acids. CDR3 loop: CASSPTGVKGYTF. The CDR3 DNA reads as TGTGCCAGCAGCCCGACAGGGGTGAAGGGCTACACCTTC.

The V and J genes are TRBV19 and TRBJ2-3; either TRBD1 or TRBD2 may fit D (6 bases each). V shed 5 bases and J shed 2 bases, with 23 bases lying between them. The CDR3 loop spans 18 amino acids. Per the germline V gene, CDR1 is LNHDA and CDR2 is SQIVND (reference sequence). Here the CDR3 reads CASSREGGITVFTDTQYF. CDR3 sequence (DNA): TGTGCCAGTAGTCGAGAGGGGGGAATTACTGTCTTCACAGATACGCAGTATTTT. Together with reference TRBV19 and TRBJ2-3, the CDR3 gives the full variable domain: DGGITQSPKYLFRKEGQNVTLSCEQNLNHDAMYWYRQDPGQGLRLIYYSQIVNDFQKGDIAEGYSVSREKKESFPLTVTSAQKNPTAFYLCASSREGGITVFTDTQYFGPGTRLTVL.

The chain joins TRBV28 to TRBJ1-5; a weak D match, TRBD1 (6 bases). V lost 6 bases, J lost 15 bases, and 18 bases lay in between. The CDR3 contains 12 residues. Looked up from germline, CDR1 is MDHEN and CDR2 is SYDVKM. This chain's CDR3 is CASRNLQGGLHF. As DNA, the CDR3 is TGTGCCAGCAGGAACCTACAGGGTGGTTTGCATTTT.

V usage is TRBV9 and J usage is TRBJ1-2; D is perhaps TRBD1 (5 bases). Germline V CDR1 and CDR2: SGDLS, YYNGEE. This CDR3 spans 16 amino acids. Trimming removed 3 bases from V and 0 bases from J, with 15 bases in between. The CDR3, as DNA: TGTGCCAGCAGCGCCGACCCTGGCAGGGCTAACTATGGCTACACCTTC. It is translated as CASSADPGRANYGYTF.

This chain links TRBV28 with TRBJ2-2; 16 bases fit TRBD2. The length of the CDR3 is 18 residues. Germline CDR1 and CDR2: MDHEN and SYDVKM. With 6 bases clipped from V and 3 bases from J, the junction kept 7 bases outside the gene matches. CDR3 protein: CASRLGLAGGRHTGELFF. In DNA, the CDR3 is TGTGCCAGCAGACTGGGACTAGCGGGAGGGCGGCACACCGGGGAGCTGTTTTTT.

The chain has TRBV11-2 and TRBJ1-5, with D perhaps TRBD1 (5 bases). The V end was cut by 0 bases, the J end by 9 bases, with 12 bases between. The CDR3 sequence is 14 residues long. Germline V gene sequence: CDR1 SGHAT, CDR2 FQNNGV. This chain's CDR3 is CASSLDLKGSPQHF. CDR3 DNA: TGTGCCAGCAGCTTAGATCTCAAGGGGTCGCCCCAGCATTTT.

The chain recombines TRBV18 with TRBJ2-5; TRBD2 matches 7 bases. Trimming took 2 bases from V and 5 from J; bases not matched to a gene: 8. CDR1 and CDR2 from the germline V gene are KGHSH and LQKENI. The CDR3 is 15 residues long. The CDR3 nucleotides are TGTGCCAGCTCACCAAGGGAAAGTAGCGGGGAGACCCAGTACTTC. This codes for CASSPRESSGETQYF.

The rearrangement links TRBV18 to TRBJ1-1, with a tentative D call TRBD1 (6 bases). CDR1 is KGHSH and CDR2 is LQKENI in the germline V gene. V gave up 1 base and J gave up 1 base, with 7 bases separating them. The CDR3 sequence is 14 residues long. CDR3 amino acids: CASSPRQENTEAFF. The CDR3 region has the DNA TGTGCCAGCTCACCACGACAGGAGAACACTGAAGCTTTCTTT.

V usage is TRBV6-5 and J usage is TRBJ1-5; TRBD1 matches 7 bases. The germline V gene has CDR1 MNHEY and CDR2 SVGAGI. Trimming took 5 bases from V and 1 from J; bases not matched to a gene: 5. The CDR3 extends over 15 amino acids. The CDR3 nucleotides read TGTGCCAGCAGTACGACAGGGTCCAGCAATCAGCCCCAGCATTTT. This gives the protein CASSTTGSSNQPQHF.

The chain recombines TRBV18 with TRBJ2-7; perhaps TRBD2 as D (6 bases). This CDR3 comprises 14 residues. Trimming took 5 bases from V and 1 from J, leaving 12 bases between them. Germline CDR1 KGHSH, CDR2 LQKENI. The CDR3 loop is CASSRAGGSYEQYF. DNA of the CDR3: TGTGCCAGCTCAAGAGCCGGGGGATCCTACGAGCAGTACTTC.

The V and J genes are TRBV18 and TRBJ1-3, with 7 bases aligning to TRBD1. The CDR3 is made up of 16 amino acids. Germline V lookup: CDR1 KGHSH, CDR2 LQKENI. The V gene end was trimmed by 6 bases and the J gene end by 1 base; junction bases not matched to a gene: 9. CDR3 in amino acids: CASSHMQGVSGNTIYF. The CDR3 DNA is TGTGCCAGCTCTCACATGCAGGGGGTGTCTGGAAACACCATATATTTT. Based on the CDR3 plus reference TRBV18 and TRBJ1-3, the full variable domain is NAGVMQNPRHLVRRRGQEARLRCSPMKGHSHVYWYRQLPEEGLKFMVYLQKENIIDESGMPKERFSAEFPKEGPSILRIQQVVRGDSAAYFCASSHMQGVSGNTIYFGEGSWLTVV.

The CDR3 is CASIASGGHGTQYF. CDR3 bases: TGCGCCAGCATAGCTAGCGGGGGGCATGGTACGCAGTATTTT. The chain has TRBV10-2 and TRBJ2-3; TRBD2 matches 11 bases. This CDR3 has 14 residues. Germline CDR1 and CDR2: WSHSY and SAAADI. V dropped 7 bases and J dropped 8; count of bases not matched to a gene: 8.

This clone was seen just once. This CDR3 is CASSEGRLTNYGYTF. The CDR3 DNA reads as TGTGCCAGCAGTGAAGGTCGACTGACTAACTATGGCTACACCTTC. The V gene is TRBV6-1, the J gene TRBJ1-2; no clear D. Deletions cut 1 base from V and 0 bases from J, with 9 bases between. The germline V gene has CDR1 MNHNS and CDR2 SASEGT. The CDR3 consists of 15 residues.

In DNA form, the CDR3 reads TGTGCCAGCAGTTCCACAGGGGTTGTGGCCGGGGAGCTGTTTTTT. Translating it yields CASSSTGVVAGELFF. The chain joins TRBV28 to TRBJ2-2, with TRBD1 identical over 7 bases. In germline, CDR1 is MDHEN, CDR2 SYDVKM. V lost 4 bases, J lost 6 bases, and 8 bases stayed unmatched. CDR3 length: 15 residues.

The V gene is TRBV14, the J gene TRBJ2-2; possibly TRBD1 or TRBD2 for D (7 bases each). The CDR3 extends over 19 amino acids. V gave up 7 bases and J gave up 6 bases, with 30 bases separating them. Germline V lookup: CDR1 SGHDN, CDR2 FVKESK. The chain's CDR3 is CASNRTGTAGWSRAGELFF. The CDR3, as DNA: TGTGCCAGCAACCGTACCGGGACAGCGGGGTGGAGTCGTGCCGGGGAGCTGTTTTTT.

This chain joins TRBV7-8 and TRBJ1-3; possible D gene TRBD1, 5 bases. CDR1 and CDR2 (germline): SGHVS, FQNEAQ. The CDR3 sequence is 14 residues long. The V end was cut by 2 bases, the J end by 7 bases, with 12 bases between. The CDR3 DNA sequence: TGTGCCAGCAGCTTAAGGGACCGCGGGAACACCATATATTTT. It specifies CASSLRDRGNTIYF.

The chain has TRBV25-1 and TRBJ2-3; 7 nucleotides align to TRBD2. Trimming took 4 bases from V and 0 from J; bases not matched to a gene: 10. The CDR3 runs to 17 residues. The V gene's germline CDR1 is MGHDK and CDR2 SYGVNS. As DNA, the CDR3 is TGTGCCAGCAGTGGGGGGGGGAAGGAACCTAGCACAGATACGCAGTATTTT. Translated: CASSGGGKEPSTDTQYF.

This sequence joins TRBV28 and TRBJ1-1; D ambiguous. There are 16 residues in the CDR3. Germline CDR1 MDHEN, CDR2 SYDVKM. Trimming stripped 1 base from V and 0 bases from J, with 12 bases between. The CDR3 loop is CASSLLSGSVNTEAFF. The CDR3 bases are TGTGCCAGCAGTTTATTGTCGGGTTCCGTGAACACTGAAGCTTTCTTT.

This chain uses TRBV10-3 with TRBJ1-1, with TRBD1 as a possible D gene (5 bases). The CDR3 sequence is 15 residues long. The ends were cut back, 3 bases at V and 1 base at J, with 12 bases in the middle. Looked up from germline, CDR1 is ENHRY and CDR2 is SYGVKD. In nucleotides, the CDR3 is TGTGCCATCAGTGAAGGTGAGGGGAGGAACACTGAAGCTTTCTTT. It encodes CAISEGEGRNTEAFF.

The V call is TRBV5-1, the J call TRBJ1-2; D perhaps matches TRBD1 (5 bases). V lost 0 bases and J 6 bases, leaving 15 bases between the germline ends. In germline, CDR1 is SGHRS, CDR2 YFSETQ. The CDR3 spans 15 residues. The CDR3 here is CASSLDPGTADGYTF. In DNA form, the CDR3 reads TGCGCCAGCAGCTTGGATCCAGGGACCGCGGATGGCTACACCTTC.

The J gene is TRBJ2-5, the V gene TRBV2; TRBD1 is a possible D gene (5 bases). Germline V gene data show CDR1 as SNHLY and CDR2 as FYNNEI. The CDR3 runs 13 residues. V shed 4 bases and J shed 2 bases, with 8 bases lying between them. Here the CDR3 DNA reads TGTGCCAGCAGTGGACAGCGACAAGAGACCCAGTACTTC. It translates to CASSGQRQETQYF.

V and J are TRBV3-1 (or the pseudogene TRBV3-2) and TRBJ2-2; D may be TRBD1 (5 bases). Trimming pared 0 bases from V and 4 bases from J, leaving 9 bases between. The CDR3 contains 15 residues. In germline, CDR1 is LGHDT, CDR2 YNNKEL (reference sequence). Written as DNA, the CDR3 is TGTGCCAGCAGCCAAGACAGGGTCTTCACCGGGGAGCTGTTTTTT. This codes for CASSQDRVFTGELFF.

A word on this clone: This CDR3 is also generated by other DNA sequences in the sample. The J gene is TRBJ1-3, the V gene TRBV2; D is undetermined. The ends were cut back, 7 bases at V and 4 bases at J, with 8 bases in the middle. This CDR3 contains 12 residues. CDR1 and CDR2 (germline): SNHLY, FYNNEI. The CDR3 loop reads CASNGLGNTIYF. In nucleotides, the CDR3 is TGTGCCAGCAATGGATTGGGAAACACCATATATTTT.